The 29 T cell receptor beta chains below come from one sample, sequenced in a study of blood T cell repertoires in COVID-19. The table came from immunoSEQ multiplex PCR; TCRdb's copy has only in-frame clones and leaves some out. The sample includes roughly 160,000 clones, under 90% of them seen just once. The sample comprised peripheral blood. The receptors were gathered from a woman older than 75 with acute or convalescent COVID-19.

The chain combines TRBV5-1 with TRBJ2-6; weak D call: TRBD1 (5 bases). Trimming removed 0 bases from V and 2 bases from J, with 6 bases in between. Germline CDR1 and CDR2: SGHRS and YFSETQ. The CDR3 runs 15 residues. As DNA, the CDR3 is TGCGCCAGCAGCTTGGTAGGGGCTGGGGCCAACGTCCTGACTTTC. Amino acids: CASSLVGAGANVLTF.

V is TRBV7-2 and J is TRBJ2-2, with 9 bases fitting TRBD1. CDR1 and CDR2 from the germline V gene are SGHTA and FQGNSA. The CDR3 extends over 15 amino acids. V dropped 2 bases and J dropped 5; count of bases not matched to a gene: 3. CDR3 nucleotides: TGTGCCAGCAGCTTAAGGACAGGGGAGACCGGGGAGCTGTTTTTT. This codes for CASSLRTGETGELFF.

The chain is built from TRBV27 and TRBJ2-7; the D gene is possibly TRBD1 (6 bases). The CDR3 sequence is 12 residues long. Germline V CDR1 and CDR2: MNHEY, SMNVEV (reference sequence). Trimming took off 5 bases at V and 9 bases at J, with 14 bases between the two ends. The CDR3 protein is CASSTSQGGQYF. CDR3 in DNA: TGTGCCAGCAGTACCTCACAGGGTGGGCAGTACTTC.

V and J are TRBV19 and TRBJ1-5; 8 nucleotides line up with TRBD1. Trimming removed 11 bases from V and 6 bases from J; junction bases left unmatched: 18. This CDR3 contains 16 residues. Germline-derived CDR1 and CDR2 are LNHDA and SQIVND (reference sequence). The CDR3 DNA reads as TGTGCCGGATCCGGTTCAGGGGGCGCAGGAGGTCAGCCCCAGCATTTT. It specifies CAGSGSGGAGGQPQHF.

In nucleotides, the CDR3 is TGTGCCTGGAGTGCGGGACCACCGGGGGATTCACCCCTCCACTTT. Translating it yields CAWSAGPPGDSPLHF. The J gene is TRBJ1-6, the V gene TRBV30; possible D gene TRBD1, 5 bases. V was pared by 1 base and J by 8 bases, with 15 bases between. The CDR3 covers 15 residues. Germline CDR1 is GTSNPN and CDR2 is SVGIG (reference sequence).

The genes are TRBV19 and TRBJ2-3; TRBD2 matches 12 bases. V was clipped by 5 bases and J by 4 bases; unmatched bases: 4. Germline V gene data show CDR1 as LNHDA and CDR2 as SQIVND (reference sequence). The CDR3 covers 15 residues. CDR3 DNA sequence: TGTGCCAGTAGTGCGACTAGCGGGAGACCAGATACGCAGTATTTT. Its translation is CASSATSGRPDTQYF.

This CDR3 reads CASSVGSGYGYTF. The CDR3 coding sequence is TGTGCCAGCAGCGTAGGCTCAGGGTATGGCTACACCTTC. The V call is TRBV9, the J call TRBJ1-2; a weak D match, TRBD1 (5 bases). CDR3 length: 13 amino acids. The V and J ends lost 0 bases and 5 bases respectively, with 8 bases between them. Germline CDR1 SGDLS, CDR2 YYNGEE.

There are many counts of this clone. The V and J genes are TRBV30 and TRBJ2-7; D is unclear. There are 11 residues in the CDR3. Germline CDR1 GTSNPN, CDR2 SVGIG (reference sequence). Trimming removed 2 bases from V and 3 bases from J, with 5 bases in between. The CDR3 reads CAWSLYYEQYF. CDR3 nucleotide sequence: TGTGCCTGGAGTTTATACTACGAGCAGTACTTC. Drawing the rest from reference TRBV30 and TRBJ2-7, the complete variable domain is SQTIHQWPATLVQPVGSPLSLECTVEGTSNPNLYWYRQAAGRGLQLLFYSVGIGQISSEVPQNLSASRPQDRQFILSSKKLLLSDSGFYLCAWSLYYEQYFGPGTRLTVT.

This chain links TRBV5-4 with TRBJ1-1; D perhaps matches TRBD1 (6 bases). Germline V CDR1 and CDR2: SGHNT, YYREEE (reference sequence). V was shortened by 4 bases and J by 9 bases, with 16 bases between the two germline ends. The CDR3 has 13 residues. The CDR3 reads CASSVEDRNKAFF. The CDR3 coding sequence is TGTGCCAGCAGCGTTGAGGACAGAAATAAAGCTTTCTTT.

This sequence joins TRBV2 and TRBJ2-2, with 10 bases aligning to TRBD2. V was pared by 2 bases and J by 0 bases, with 6 bases of the junction left unmatched. Germline V gene lookup returns CDR1 SNHLY and CDR2 FYNNEI. The CDR3 extends over 18 amino acids. The CDR3: CASSERSSGGTNTGELFF. DNA for the CDR3: TGTGCCAGCAGTGAAAGGTCTAGCGGGGGAACGAACACCGGGGAGCTGTTTTTT.

The chain is built from TRBV6-1 and TRBJ2-5; 9 bases are shared with TRBD2. The CDR3 totals 16 residues. Germline CDR1 MNHNS, CDR2 SASEGT. V gave up 2 bases and J gave up 2 bases; unmatched junction bases: 6. The CDR3 nucleotides are TGTGCCAGCAGTGAAATAGCAGCGGGAGGTCAAGAGACCCAGTACTTC. This codes for CASSEIAAGGQETQYF.

The chain couples TRBV4-1 to TRBJ1-2; 9 bases are a match to TRBD1. Germline lookup yields CDR1 MGHRA and CDR2 YSYEKL. The CDR3 loop spans 14 amino acids. V was clipped by 0 bases and J by 8 bases; unmatched bases: 4. This chain's CDR3 is CASSQDYRGRGYTF. The CDR3 DNA is TGCGCCAGCAGCCAAGATTACAGGGGGCGAGGCTACACCTTC.

The chain employs TRBV29-1 and TRBJ2-3, with a tentative D call TRBD2 (6 bases). V was trimmed by 6 bases and J by 6 bases, leaving 19 bases between them. Germline V gene data show CDR1 as SQVTM and CDR2 as ANQGSEA. The length of the CDR3 is 14 residues. CDR3 in amino acids: CSVGAGLAVDTQYF. The DNA for the CDR3 is TGCAGCGTCGGAGCGGGCCTAGCCGTGGATACGCAGTATTTT.

The gene calls are TRBV10-3 and TRBJ2-7; D may be TRBD2 (7 bases). The V gene lost 6 bases and the J gene lost 3 bases, with 15 bases spanning the gap. The V gene's germline CDR1 is ENHRY and CDR2 SYGVKD. The CDR3 has 14 residues. In DNA form, the CDR3 reads TGTGCCATCAGGGAGAGGGGGGGAGGCTACGAGCAGTACTTC. It codes for CAIRERGGGYEQYF.

This clone is a singleton in its sample. V usage is TRBV29-1 and J usage is TRBJ1-1; 10 nucleotides agree with TRBD1. Germline values: CDR1 SQVTM, CDR2 ANQGSEA. Unmatched junction bases numbered 3, after V lost 6 bases and J lost 2 bases. The length of the CDR3 is 13 residues. Here the CDR3 reads CSVQTGGNTEAFF. As DNA, the CDR3 is TGCAGCGTCCAGACAGGGGGCAACACTGAAGCTTTCTTT. Full variable domain (rest looked up from reference TRBV29-1 and TRBJ1-1): SAVISQKPSRDICQRGTSLTIQCQVDSQVTMMFWYRQQPGQSLTLIATANQGSEATYESGFVIDKFPISRPNLTFSTLTVSNMSPEDSSIYLCSVQTGGNTEAFFGQGTRLTVV.

In its sample, this clone was seen a few times. The chain is built from TRBV25-1 and TRBJ1-3; 10 bases are a match to TRBD1. V lost 1 base to trimming and J lost 0 bases; unmatched junction nucleotides: 0. CDR1 is MGHDK and CDR2 is SYGVNS in the germline V gene. This CDR3 has 16 residues. CDR3 in DNA: TGTGCCAGCAGTGAATGGGACAGGGGCTCTGGAAACACCATATATTTT. Protein: CASSEWDRGSGNTIYF.

J is TRBJ2-1 and V is TRBV30; D is perhaps TRBD1 (6 bases). The V and J ends lost 5 bases and 5 bases respectively, with 28 bases between them. Germline V lookup: CDR1 GTSNPN, CDR2 SVGIG (reference sequence). The CDR3 length is 18 residues. The CDR3 sequence is CAWSVWAPNRAADNEQFF. The CDR3 bases are TGTGCCTGGTCAGTCTGGGCACCAAACAGGGCGGCGGACAATGAGCAGTTCTTC.

The gene calls are TRBV18 and TRBJ2-5, with D unclear. V lost 3 bases and J lost 4, with 9 bases in between. Germline-derived CDR1 and CDR2 are KGHSH and LQKENI. The CDR3 has 13 amino acids. Here the CDR3 reads CASSPEWRETQYF. CDR3 nucleotide sequence: TGTGCCAGCTCACCGGAGTGGCGAGAGACCCAGTACTTC.

The J gene is TRBJ1-6, the V gene TRBV5-1, with unresolved D. Trimming cost V 3 bases and J 1 base, with 8 bases left between them. The CDR3 runs 15 residues. Germline V CDR1 and CDR2: SGHRS, YFSETQ. Here the CDR3 reads CASSSEGSYNSPLHF. The DNA of the CDR3 is TGCGCCAGCAGCTCCGAGGGTTCCTATAATTCACCCCTCCACTTT. The full variable domain, rest sourced from reference TRBV5-1 and TRBJ1-6, is KAGVTQTPRYLIKTRGQQVTLSCSPISGHRSVSWYQQTPGQGLQFLFEYFSETQRNKGNFPGRFSGRQFSNSRSEMNVSTLELGDSALYLCASSSEGSYNSPLHFGNGTRLTVT.

The genes are TRBV28 and TRBJ2-2; 8 bases are a match to TRBD2. This CDR3 spans 15 amino acids. Trimming removed 5 bases from V and 11 bases from J; junction bases left unmatched: 13. Germline loops: CDR1 MDHEN, CDR2 SYDVKM. The CDR3 coding sequence is TGTGCCAGCAGTCCTTTAGCGGGAACGCTGAGAGAGCTGTTTTTT. This codes for CASSPLAGTLRELFF.

The chain links TRBV6-5 to TRBJ1-6; 10 bases fit TRBD1. Germline values: CDR1 MNHEY, CDR2 SVGAGI. Unmatched junction bases numbered 6, after V lost 2 bases and J lost 8 bases. This CDR3 has 16 residues. Written as DNA, the CDR3 is TGTGCCAGCAGTTACCGAAAGACAGGGGGCGATTCACCCCTCCACTTT. As protein: CASSYRKTGGDSPLHF.

The genes are TRBV30 and TRBJ2-3, with D tentatively TRBD1 (6 bases). V was pared by 1 base and J by 6 bases, with 14 bases between. CDR1 GTSNPN and CDR2 SVGIG come from the germline V gene (reference sequence). The CDR3 runs to 14 residues. CDR3 sequence reads: CAWSAKGGYDTQYF. In nucleotides, the CDR3 is TGTGCCTGGAGTGCCAAAGGGGGTTATGATACGCAGTATTTT.

This chain links TRBV7-3 with TRBJ1-2; 8 bases match TRBD1. Germline values: CDR1 SGHTA, CDR2 FQGTGA. V trimming: 4 bases; J trimming: 3 bases; junction bases outside the gene matches: 7. The CDR3 totals 15 residues. The CDR3 bases are TGTGCCAGCAGCTCCCGCCCGACAGGGGACTATGGCTACACCTTC. Its protein is CASSSRPTGDYGYTF.

The rearrangement uses TRBV2 and TRBJ2-2; TRBD1 matches 9 bases. The V gene's germline CDR1 is SNHLY and CDR2 FYNNEI. The CDR3 spans 14 residues. J was trimmed by 6 bases and V by 6 bases; bases with no gene match: 5. The CDR3 DNA reads as TGTGCCAGCAGCAGACAGGGGGTCCCCGGGGAGCTGTTTTTT. It translates to CASSRQGVPGELFF.

The rearrangement links TRBV5-6 to TRBJ2-7; possibly TRBD1 for D (5 bases). The CDR3 runs to 15 residues. Germline-derived CDR1 and CDR2 are SGHDT and YYEEEE. V dropped 0 bases and J dropped 3 bases, with 13 bases sitting between them. The CDR3 protein is CASSLVVGHDYEQYF. CDR3 bases: TGTGCCAGCAGCTTGGTAGTGGGGCACGACTACGAGCAGTACTTC.

The chain links TRBV19 to TRBJ2-1, with TRBD2 identical over 11 bases. With 7 bases clipped from V and 9 bases from J, the junction kept 8 bases outside the gene matches. This CDR3 has 14 amino acids. The germline CDR1 and CDR2 sequences are LNHDA and SQIVND (reference sequence). The DNA of the CDR3 is TGTGCCAGTAACATAGCGGGGGGGCCGAGTGAGCAGTTCTTC. It encodes CASNIAGGPSEQFF.

The table lists this clone with a few counts. The CDR3 sequence is CASSQVLSGDRADTQYF. The CDR3 nucleotides read TGTGCCAGCAGCCAAGTCTTAAGCGGGGACAGGGCAGATACGCAGTATTTT. The genes are TRBV4-2 and TRBJ2-3; 9 bases are a match to TRBD1. Per the germline V gene, CDR1 is LGHNA and CDR2 is YNFKEQ. This CDR3 region has 17 residues. V shed 1 base and J 4 bases; nucleotides not matched to a gene: 9.

The chain recombines TRBV24-1 with TRBJ2-5; TRBD1 agrees at 7 bases. The germline CDR1 and CDR2 sequences are KGHDR and SFDVKD. J lost 0 bases, V lost 3 bases, and 3 bases had no gene match. The CDR3 extends over 15 amino acids. The CDR3 coding sequence is TGTGCCACCAGTGATCGCAGGGGGTACCAAGAGACCCAGTACTTC. Protein: CATSDRRGYQETQYF.

The chain carries TRBV7-9 and TRBJ2-7; D is undetermined. This CDR3 has 14 amino acids. Germline V gene sequence: CDR1 SEHNR, CDR2 FQNEAQ (reference sequence). The V gene lost 1 base and the J gene lost 0 bases, with 7 bases spanning the gap. CDR3 residues: CASSLDPSSYEQYF. DNA of the CDR3: TGTGCCAGCAGCTTAGACCCGAGCTCCTACGAGCAGTACTTC.